The text below deals with one TCR beta chain. These data belong to a study of control samples from healthy donors and cancer patients. Sequenced by immunoSEQ multiplex PCR; TCRdb stores in-frame clones only, minus some. The sample includes about 86,000 clones, over 85% seen only once; the top ten take roughly 1.5%. The CDR3 covers 21 residues. Germline V gene sequence: CDR1 SGHVS, CDR2 FNYEAQ. J lost 0 bases, V lost 5 bases, and 16 bases had no gene match. The sample comprised blood. The receptor's source is a woman in her thirties in good health. The rearrangement joins TRBV7-6 to TRBJ2-1; 13 bases are a match to TRBD2. DNA for the CDR3: TGTGCCAGCAGCCCCCATGGACTAGCGGGGGCCAAACGAAGCTCCTACAATGAGCAGTTCTTC. This translates into CASSPHGLAGAKRSSYNEQFF. Together with reference TRBV7-6 and TRBJ2-1, the CDR3 gives the full variable domain: GAGVSQSPRYKVTKRGQDVALRCDPISGHVSLYWYRQALGQGPEFLTYFNYEAQQDKSGLPNDRFSAERPEGSISTLTIQRTEQRDSAMYRCASSPHGLAGAKRSSYNEQFFGPGTRLTVL.